This is a list of T cell receptor beta chains from one sample in a study of blood T cell repertoires in COVID-19. Repertoires were generated with immunoSEQ multiplex PCR, while TCRdb's copy carries only in-frame clones and drops some. The table shows over 40,000 clones, with 83% occurring only once. The specimen sequenced was peripheral blood. Every receptor here comes from a middle-aged man with acute or convalescent COVID-19. Each CDR3 is given with its conserved first and last residue. The order of the fields is J gene, D gene, V gene, clone size, CDR3 DNA, CDR3 protein. D genes are given only for firm matches. The listing skips clone size in some rows; elsewhere it reads once, few, many or a size class.

>TRBJ2-2|-|TRBV11-2|-
TGTGCCAGCAGCCCATGGGGGGAGGAGCTGTTTTTT
CASSPWGEELFF
>TRBJ2-1|-|TRBV9|medium-sized
TGTGCCAGCAGCTTACAGGGAAGCTCCTACAATGAGCAGTTCTTC
CASSLQGSSYNEQFF
>TRBJ2-2|-|TRBV10-1|few
TGCGCCAGCAGTGAGAAACAGGTCACCGGGGAGCTGTTTTTT
CASSEKQVTGELFF
>TRBJ2-3|TRBD1|TRBV6-5|-
TGTGCCTTGCAAACAGGGGGGTTGATAGATACGCAGTATTTT
CALQTGGLIDTQYF
>TRBJ2-5|-|TRBV5-8|-
TGTGCCAGCAGCCAGGGGACGGCCGGCCAAGAGACCCAGTACTTC
CASSQGTAGQETQYF
>TRBJ2-2|TRBD1|TRBV30|-
TGTGCCTGGGGGACAGGGCTGGCCACCGGGGAGCTGTTTTTT
CAWGTGLATGELFF
>TRBJ2-3|-|TRBV5-1|-
TGCGCCAGCAGGCCGGGACAGGCGGGAGCAGATACGCAGTATTTT
CASRPGQAGADTQYF
>TRBJ1-4|TRBD1|TRBV28|-
TGTGCCAGCAGTTTACGGCAGGGGGATGAAAAACTGTTTTTT
CASSLRQGDEKLFF
>TRBJ1-2|-|TRBV6-6|-
TGTGCCAGCAGTTACCAGGGGCACGATGGCTACACCTTC
CASSYQGHDGYTF
>TRBJ2-7|TRBD2|TRBV7-2|-
TGTGCCAGCAGCTCCGGGACTAGCGGGAAGGAGCAGTACTTC
CASSSGTSGKEQYF
>TRBJ2-1|TRBD1|TRBV6-5|-
TGTGCCAGCACCTACTGGGACAGTGAGCAGTTCTTC
CASTYWDSEQFF
>TRBJ2-5|TRBD2|TRBV6-2/TRBV6-3|once
TGTGCCAGCAGTCTAGCGGGGGGAGAGACCCAGTACTTC
CASSLAGGETQYF
>TRBJ2-5|-|TRBV27|-
TGTGCCAGCAGTCCCCGTTTCCAGGGATCAGAGACCCAGTACTTC
CASSPRFQGSETQYF
>TRBJ2-5|TRBD1|TRBV11-2|-
TGTGCCAGCAGCCCATCGACAGGGTACCAAGAGACCCAGTACTTC
CASSPSTGYQETQYF
>TRBJ1-2|-|TRBV7-9|once
TGTGCCAGCAGCCTTCGCGCCTATGGCTACACCTTC
CASSLRAYGYTF
>TRBJ1-1|-|TRBV2|-
TGTGCCAGCGAGGGCCAGAACACTGAAGCTTTCTTT
CASEGQNTEAFF
>TRBJ2-4|-|TRBV9|-
TGTGCCAGCAGCGTAGGTGACTATTTAAACATTCAGTACTTC
CASSVGDYLNIQYF
>TRBJ2-3|-|TRBV18|once
TGTGCCAGCTCACCGGTTATCGACAGCGAGGAGTATTTT
CASSPVIDSEEYF
>TRBJ2-3|-|TRBV19|-
TGTGCCAGTAGCCCCGGGACATGGTACACAGATACGCAGTATTTT
CASSPGTWYTDTQYF
>TRBJ1-3|-|TRBV30|-
TGTGCCTGGAGCGCGGGGAACACCATATATTTT
CAWSAGNTIYF
>TRBJ2-5|TRBD1|TRBV18|-
TGTGCCAGCTCACTTAGACAGGGTGTAGAGACCCAGTACTTC
CASSLRQGVETQYF
>TRBJ2-6|-|TRBV5-1|-
TGCGCCAGCAGCTTGAGAGTTGTCGACTCTGGGGCCAACGTCCTGACTTTC
CASSLRVVDSGANVLTF
>TRBJ2-7|TRBD1|TRBV28|-
TGTGCCAGCGTTGGGAGCCAGGGACAGTCCTCTGCGGGGCAGTACTTC
CASVGSQGQSSAGQYF
>TRBJ1-5|-|TRBV5-1|-
TGCGCCAGCAGCCCCGGGACACCCAATCAGCCCCAGCATTTT
CASSPGTPNQPQHF
>TRBJ1-1|-|TRBV2|-
TGTGCCAGCAGTGAAGCGTCGAGGGTGAAAGCTTTCTTT
CASSEASRVKAFF
>TRBJ2-7|-|TRBV10-2|-
TGCGCCAGCAGTCCCAAGGGAGGAGAGCAGTACTTC
CASSPKGGEQYF
>TRBJ1-5|-|TRBV6-5|-
TGTGCCAGCAGTTCGGGGCTGGGAGGCAAGAGCCAGCATTTT
CASSSGLGGKSQHF
>TRBJ1-5|-|TRBV9|-
TGTGCCAGCAGCGTAAGAGATCAGCCCCAGCATTTT
CASSVRDQPQHF
>TRBJ1-2|-|TRBV9|-
TGTGCCAGCAGCGTAGGGAGGGAGAACTATGGCTACACCTTC
CASSVGRENYGYTF
>TRBJ1-2|-|TRBV24-1|-
TGTGCCACCTCTCGCGGAGCTAACTATGGCTACACCTTC
CATSRGANYGYTF
>TRBJ2-3|TRBD2|TRBV24-1|once
TGTGCCACCAGTGATTTGCCTCGTCGCGGGGGGGCCGCGACAGATACGCAGTATTTT
CATSDLPRRGGAATDTQYF
>TRBJ1-1|-|TRBV10-2|-
TGCGCCAGCACTCCTGCGAGCGGGAAGAACACTGAAGCTTTCTTT
CASTPASGKNTEAFF
>TRBJ1-6|TRBD1|TRBV9|-
TGTGCCAGCAGCCTCCTCCGGGACAGGCCGCCTTATCACTATAATTCACCCCTCCACTTT
CASSLLRDRPPYHYNSPLHF
>TRBJ1-1|-|TRBV30|few
TGTGCCTGGACAGCTGGGGCACTTACGGAAGCTTTCTTT
CAWTAGALTEAFF
>TRBJ1-1|-|TRBV5-4|-
TGTGCCAGCAGCGCGGGAGGGAACACTGAAGCTTTCTTT
CASSAGGNTEAFF
>TRBJ1-2|-|TRBV6-5|-
TGTGCCAGCAGTTACTCCTGGTTAGCCCCAAACTATGGCTACACCTTC
CASSYSWLAPNYGYTF
>TRBJ1-2|TRBD1|TRBV28|-
TGTGCCAGCAGTTTGGCAGGGGGCTCGGCTAACTATGGCTACACCTTC
CASSLAGGSANYGYTF
>TRBJ1-1|TRBD1|TRBV11-2|-
TGTGCCAGCAGCTTCACGAGGGGGCGCGAGGCTTTCTTT
CASSFTRGREAFF
>TRBJ1-2|-|TRBV18|-
TGTGCCAGCTCACCGGACATCTATGGCTACACCTTC
CASSPDIYGYTF
>TRBJ2-6|-|TRBV10-3|-
TGTGCCATCAGTGACCCTACGGGGGCTGGGGCCAACGTCCTGACTTTC
CAISDPTGAGANVLTF
>TRBJ2-6|-|TRBV27|once
TGTGCCAGCAGGCCCTCGAGGGCTGGGGCCAACGTCCTGACTTTC
CASRPSRAGANVLTF
>TRBJ1-2|TRBD1|TRBV18|-
TGTGCCAGCTCACCAAGTTCCGATGGCAGGGGGGAGAACTATGGCTACACCTTC
CASSPSSDGRGENYGYTF
>TRBJ1-1|-|TRBV5-5|-
TGTGCCAGCAGCTTGGCACAGATTCGCACCGCAACAGAAGCTTTCTTT
CASSLAQIRTATEAFF
>TRBJ1-5|TRBD1|TRBV5-8|-
TGTGCCAGCAGCTTGCGAAGGACAGGAGTCCAATATAGCAATCAGCCCCAGCATTTT
CASSLRRTGVQYSNQPQHF
>TRBJ1-2|-|TRBV5-1|-
TGCGCCAGCAGCTCCGGCGGGCGGGAGACTCCCTATGGCTACACCTTC
CASSSGGRETPYGYTF
>TRBJ1-2|TRBD1|TRBV5-6|once
TGTGCCAGCAGGACAGGGTTAGGCTATGGCTACACCTTC
CASRTGLGYGYTF
>TRBJ1-3|-|TRBV21-1|-
TGTGCCAGCAGCTTCCAACCCCCGACTCAATACTCTGGAAACACCATATATTTT
CASSFQPPTQYSGNTIYF
>TRBJ2-7|TRBD1|TRBV14|-
TGTGCCAGCAGCCAAGCCCTCCCCCGGGACAGGGGGCGAGGGCAGTACTTC
CASSQALPRDRGRGQYF
>TRBJ1-1|-|TRBV11-2|-
TGTGCCAGCAGCTTAGCTACGGGGGGAAACACTGAAGCTTTCTTT
CASSLATGGNTEAFF
>TRBJ1-6|-|TRBV2|-
TGTGCCAGCAGTGCAGGGTTCTCTAGCGCCTATAATTCACCCCTCCACTTT
CASSAGFSSAYNSPLHF